Listed here is a single TCR beta chain. This table comes from immunoSEQ multiplex PCR, and its TCRdb copy is limited to in-frame clones, with some not included. Counted here are nearly 200,000 clones, more than 70% occurring once; the ten biggest clones make up approximately 8.1%. The data are from a study of blood T cell repertoires in COVID-19. In the study overall: Samples taken during acute and convalescent COVID-19 were collected in the United States, Italy and Spain. From T cells, B-cell-depleted T cells, or PBMCs came the material, which was cDNA or gDNA.

Ages ranged from about 18 to 89 years, with residence in 24 US areas. Participant-given clinical history determined each cohort assignment. Germline V gene sequence: CDR1 SGHTA, CDR2 FQGTGA. Trimming cost V 1 base and J 2 bases; bases outside gene matches: 6. The CDR3 is made up of 17 amino acids. The J gene is TRBJ2-3, the V gene TRBV7-3, with 10 bases lining up with TRBD2. The receptor was derived from a woman between 18 and 29 years old who had recovered from COVID-19. The sample consisted of PBMCs or T cells enriched from blood (not recorded which). CDR3 sequence reads: CASSLRVAGGTTDTQYF. CDR3 in DNA: TGTGCCAGCAGCTTAAGGGTAGCGGGGGGAACCACAGATACGCAGTATTTT.